Sequencing of this T cell receptor (beta chain) was carried out in a study of T cells in women clearing cervical HPV infection. Regarding the study as a whole: It is unknown whether associations predate infection; no effector/memory or HPV-specific sorting.

Measured with immunoSEQ multiplex PCR; TCRdb has only the in-frame clones, and not every one. The sample table sets out about 30,000 clones. In regard to this clone: As yet, its antigen is unknown.

This receptor was obtained from a woman between 18 and 69 years old with a cervical HPV16 infection that either progressed to CIN3+ or cleared (not recorded which). Sequenced sample: blood buffy coat.

The sequenced part of the CDR3 DNA is TGTGCCAGCAGCTTAGGTTTCGAGCGGGGCAATGAG. It specifies CASSLGFERGNE. The CDR3 as a whole reads CASSLGFERGNEQFF. The chain links TRBV7-7 to TRBJ2-1; TRBD2 matches at 7 bases. The observed sequence ends 3 residues before the CDR3 terminus, with the missing tail filled in from the germline J gene. J was trimmed by 6 bases and V by 1 base; bases with no gene match: 6. CDR3 length equals 15 residues. Germline CDR1 reads SSHAT; CDR2 reads FNYEAQ (reference sequence).